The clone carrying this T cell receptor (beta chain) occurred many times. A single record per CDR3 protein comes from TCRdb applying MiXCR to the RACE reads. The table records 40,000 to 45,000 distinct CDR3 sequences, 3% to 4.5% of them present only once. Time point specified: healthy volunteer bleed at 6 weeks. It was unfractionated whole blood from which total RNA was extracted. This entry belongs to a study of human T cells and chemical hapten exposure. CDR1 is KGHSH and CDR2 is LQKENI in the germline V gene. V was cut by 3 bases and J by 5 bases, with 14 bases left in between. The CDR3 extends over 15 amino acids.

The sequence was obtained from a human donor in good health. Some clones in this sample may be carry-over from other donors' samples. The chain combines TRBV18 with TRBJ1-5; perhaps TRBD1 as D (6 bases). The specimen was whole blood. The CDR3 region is CASSPEANRDQPQHF. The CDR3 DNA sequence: TGTGCCAGCTCACCGGAGGCCAACAGGGATCAGCCCCAGCATTTT. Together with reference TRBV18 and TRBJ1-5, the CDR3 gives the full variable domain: NAGVMQNPRHLVRRRGQEARLRCSPMKGHSHVYWYRQLPEEGLKFMVYLQKENIIDESGMPKERFSAEFPKEGPSILRIQQVVRGDSAAYFCASSPEANRDQPQHFGDGTRLSIL.